This TCR beta chain was observed in a study of tumor-infiltrating lymphocytes in primary liver carcinoma. For the study at large: Tumors, staged T1-T3 N0M0, spanned 4.2 to 10 cm. Overall study results and limits: Between tumor regions, pairs overlapped more than tumor-adjacent and tumor-blood pairs did.

The CDR3 sequence is 15 residues long. Germline values: CDR1 SGHAT, CDR2 FQNNGV. This clonotype was detected only once. Its specificity is not known. The junction shows a germline mismatch at one end, possibly a read error. The researchers produced TCR beta cDNA from roughly 500 ng total RNA with a constant-region primer. Libraries covering TCR beta were generated through three nested multiplex PCR rounds (using a slightly modified ARM-PCR). In the first two PCR rounds, TRBV1-TRBV30 forward primers were paired with a C-beta reverse primer, and each round lasted 10 cycles. Each CDR3 protein is one row after TCRdb ran MiXCR on the multiplex PCR reads. This sample has almost 200,000 distinct CDR3 sequences; around three fifths occur once, and the top ten carry about 7.1%. Researchers drew blood RNA from unsorted whole blood and extracted germline DNA as well.

The TCR was taken from an older woman with primary liver carcinoma and hepatitis B virus infection. J is TRBJ2-1 and V is TRBV11-2, with TRBD2 matching 9 bases. The sequenced sample consisted of peripheral blood. The CDR3 region has the DNA TGTGCCAGCAGCTCGGGGACTAGCTCCCACAATGAGCAGTTCTTC. Encoded protein: CASSSGTSSHNEQFF.